This T cell receptor (beta chain) was documented in a study of blood T cells in healthy people across ages. Study-wide findings and caveats: Age showed a roughly linear inverse relationship with TCR beta diversity per million T cells.

PCR was performed a second time for 7 to 11 cycles using a sample-barcoded 5' primer and a J-beta primer mix. Each cDNA molecule was tagged by a template-switch adaptor with 12 random nucleotides. A single record per CDR3 protein comes from TCRdb applying MiXCR to the 5' RACE reads. The table records over 1,500,000 distinct CDR3 sequences, about two fifths of them present only once. All donors came from Russia, were Caucasian and healthy, and spanned ages roughly 6 to 100. The sample holds one count of this clonotype. Its cognate antigen is unknown. The CDR3 runs to 15 residues. V gave up 4 bases and J gave up 1 base; unmatched junction bases: 3.

The V call is TRBV12-3 or TRBV12-4, the J call TRBJ2-5; 10 nucleotides match TRBD2. The receptor's source is a human donor in good health. The material sequenced was blood. CDR3 protein: CASSWRLAGQETQYF. The CDR3 coding sequence is TGTGCCAGCAGTTGGCGACTAGCGGGCCAAGAGACCCAGTACTTC.